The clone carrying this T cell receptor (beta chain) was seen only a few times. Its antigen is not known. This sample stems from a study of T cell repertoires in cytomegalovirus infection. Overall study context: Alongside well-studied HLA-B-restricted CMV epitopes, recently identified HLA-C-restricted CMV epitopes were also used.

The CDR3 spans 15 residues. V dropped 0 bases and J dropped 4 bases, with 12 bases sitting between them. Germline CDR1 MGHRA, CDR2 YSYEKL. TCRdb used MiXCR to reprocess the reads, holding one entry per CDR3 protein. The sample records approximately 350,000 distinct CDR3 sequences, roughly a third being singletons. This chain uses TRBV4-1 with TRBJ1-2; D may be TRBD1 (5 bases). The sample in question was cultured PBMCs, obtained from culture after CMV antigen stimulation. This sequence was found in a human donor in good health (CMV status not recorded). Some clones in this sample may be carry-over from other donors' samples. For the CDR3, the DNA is TGCGCCAGCAGCCAAGAGGGTGGGACCCCCTATGGCTACACCTTC. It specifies CASSQEGGTPYGYTF.